Below, 32 T cell receptor beta chains from the same sample are listed, as sequenced in a study of response to subunit inactivated influenza vaccine. TCRdb re-called the RT-PCR reads through MiXCR, storing one row per CDR3 protein. This table holds 600,000 to 850,000 distinct CDR3 sequences, 14% found once. Material: PBMCs from blood, obtained less than 15 days before vaccination. These receptors all stem from a man in his fifties who received an inactivated influenza vaccine.

This clonotype has only one observation. V is TRBV5-8 and J is TRBJ2-5, with 9 bases lining up with TRBD1. Germline lookup yields CDR1 SGHTS and CDR2 YDEGEE. The CDR3 contains 15 residues. Losses at the gene ends were 1 base for V and 4 bases for J; bases not matched to a gene: 5. As DNA, the CDR3 is TGTGCCAGCAGCTTGTCTGGACAGGGGAGAGAGACCCAGTACTTC. It specifies CASSLSGQGRETQYF.

The V gene is TRBV6-5, the J gene TRBJ2-3; TRBD2 aligns across 10 bases. The CDR3 covers 16 residues. The V and J ends lost 5 bases and 2 bases, in that order; junction bases with no gene match: 7. Per the germline V gene, CDR1 is MNHEY and CDR2 is SVGAGI. The CDR3 protein is CASSHGLAEVTDTQYF. The DNA of the CDR3 is TGTGCCAGCAGTCACGGACTAGCGGAGGTCACAGATACGCAGTATTTT.

The gene calls are TRBV7-2 and TRBJ2-3; a weak D match, TRBD2 (6 bases). The CDR3 covers 15 residues. Trimming stripped 5 bases from V and 0 bases from J, with 12 bases between. Germline CDR1 SGHTA, CDR2 FQGNSA. CDR3 DNA sequence: TGTGCCAGCAGCGTCGGCGGGATAAGCACAGATACGCAGTATTTT. Protein: CASSVGGISTDTQYF.

V gene TRBV5-5 combines with J gene TRBJ2-3; 7 nucleotides align to TRBD1. This CDR3 is built from 16 residues. V shed 4 bases, J shed 2 bases, and the junction held 10 bases outside the gene matches. CDR1 is SGHKS, CDR2 YYEKEE, per germline (reference sequence). The CDR3 DNA follows: TGTGCCAGCAGCACCGGGACAGCTGGGGTCACAGATACGCAGTATTTT. Its protein product is CASSTGTAGVTDTQYF.

The chain couples TRBV4-3 to TRBJ2-2; D possibly corresponds to TRBD1 (6 bases). The CDR3 runs to 17 residues. The germline V gene encodes CDR1 LGHNA and CDR2 YSLEER. V was cut by 0 bases and J by 3 bases, with 14 bases left in between. CDR3 sequence: CASSQDGQGRHTGELFF. CDR3 DNA sequence: TGCGCCAGCAGCCAAGATGGCCAGGGGAGACACACCGGGGAGCTGTTTTTT.

The sample holds a few counts of this clonotype. The chain carries TRBV28 and TRBJ2-3; no clear D. Germline V gene data show CDR1 as MDHEN and CDR2 as SYDVKM. CDR3 length: 18 amino acids. V lost 2 bases and J 0 bases, leaving 18 bases between the germline ends. CDR3 DNA: TGTGCCAGCAGTTTAGGCGGTTGGTGGAACGTTAGCACAGATACGCAGTATTTT. This translates into CASSLGGWWNVSTDTQYF. Based on the CDR3 plus reference TRBV28 and TRBJ2-3, the full variable domain is DVKVTQSSRYLVKRTGEKVFLECVQDMDHENMFWYRQDPGLGLRLIYFSYDVKMKEKGDIPEGYSVSREKKERFSLILESASTNQTSMYLCASSLGGWWNVSTDTQYFGPGTRLTVL.

CDR3 DNA: TGTGCCAGCTCACCCCGGGACAGGTTCTATAATTCACCCCTCCACTTT. This gives the protein CASSPRDRFYNSPLHF. The rearrangement joins TRBV18 to TRBJ1-6, with 8 positions matching TRBD1. V lost 3 bases to trimming and J lost 3 bases; unmatched junction nucleotides: 4. The CDR3 is 16 residues long. Germline assignment: CDR1 KGHSH and CDR2 LQKENI.

This clonotype was recorded many times. The J gene is TRBJ2-3, the V gene TRBV5-1; either TRBD1 or TRBD2 may supply D (6 bases each). Looked up from germline, CDR1 is SGHRS and CDR2 is YFSETQ. This CDR3 region has 17 residues. Trimming took 4 bases from V and 2 from J, leaving 20 bases between them. The CDR3: CASSRDPLGGLTDTQYF. CDR3 DNA: TGCGCCAGCAGCCGGGATCCTTTAGGGGGACTCACAGATACGCAGTATTTT.

This clonotype has a handful of counts. This rearrangement joins TRBV11-2 to TRBJ2-3, with 11 bases matching TRBD2. Germline-derived CDR1 and CDR2 are SGHAT and FQNNGV. The V gene end was trimmed by 4 bases and the J gene end by 4 bases; junction bases not matched to a gene: 7. This CDR3 spans 16 amino acids. CDR3 in DNA: TGTGCCAGCAGCTCCATGACTAGCGGGACCTCAGATACGCAGTATTTT. Translation gives CASSSMTSGTSDTQYF.

The table lists this clonotype with a few counts. This sequence joins TRBV29-1 and TRBJ1-3; D remains ambiguous. The CDR3 runs to 13 residues. With 4 bases removed from V and 0 bases from J, the gap between germline ends came to 7 bases. The germline V gene encodes CDR1 SQVTM and CDR2 ANQGSEA. DNA of the CDR3: TGCAGCGTTGGGCACAGCTCTGGAAACACCATATATTTT. Amino acids: CSVGHSSGNTIYF.

This clonotype was detected only a few times. J is TRBJ1-2 and V is TRBV6-5; D perhaps matches TRBD1 (6 bases). Trimming shortened V by 4 bases and J by 0 bases, and 12 bases separated the two germline ends. This CDR3 has 15 residues. CDR1 and CDR2 from the germline V gene are MNHEY and SVGAGI. The CDR3 region is CASSSGQFSNYGYTF. The DNA for the CDR3 is TGTGCCAGCAGTTCCGGACAGTTCTCTAACTATGGCTACACCTTC.

This chain links TRBV27 with TRBJ1-2; TRBD1 matches at 9 bases. V trimming: 4 bases; J trimming: 8 bases; junction bases outside the gene matches: 5. Germline loops: CDR1 MNHEY, CDR2 SMNVEV (reference sequence). This CDR3 has 13 residues. CDR3 in DNA: TGTGCCAGCAGTTGGACAGGGGAAGGGGGCTACACCTTC. Its translation: CASSWTGEGGYTF.

V gene TRBV7-2 combines with J gene TRBJ2-3; 10 bases are a match to TRBD2. This CDR3 has 17 amino acids. Germline V gene sequence: CDR1 SGHTA, CDR2 FQGNSA. The V gene end was trimmed by 5 bases and the J gene end by 0 bases; junction bases not matched to a gene: 8. The CDR3 nucleotides are TGTGCCAGCAGCCCTCGACTAGCGGGTTTGAGCACAGATACGCAGTATTTT. It codes for CASSPRLAGLSTDTQYF.

This clonotype was seen a few times. As DNA, the CDR3 is TGTGCCAGCAGGGCACCCGGGAGGGAGACCCAGTACTTC. Protein product: CASRAPGRETQYF. The chain carries TRBV6-1 and TRBJ2-5; TRBD2 agrees at 7 bases. This CDR3 region has 13 residues. V dropped 6 bases and J dropped 5; count of bases not matched to a gene: 6. Germline V gene sequence: CDR1 MNHNS, CDR2 SASEGT.

This clonotype was detected only a few times. The chain recombines TRBV3-1 with TRBJ2-3; D gene unclear. The V end lost 1 base, the J end lost 0 bases, and 11 bases lay between the germline ends. CDR3 length: 16 residues. The V gene's germline CDR1 is LGHDT and CDR2 YNNKEL (reference sequence). CDR3 sequence: CASSQVVGPSTDTQYF. The CDR3 DNA reads TGTGCCAGCAGCCAAGTGGTCGGACCTAGCACAGATACGCAGTATTTT.

V is TRBV27 and J is TRBJ1-6; D call uncertain. Trimming removed 2 bases at V and 4 bases at J, with 6 bases between. The CDR3 consists of 14 residues. CDR1 and CDR2 from the germline V gene are MNHEY and SMNVEV (reference sequence). CDR3 amino acids: CASSLADYNSPLHF. CDR3 bases: TGTGCCAGCAGTTTAGCAGATTATAATTCACCCCTCCACTTT.

The chain carries TRBV7-6 and TRBJ2-5; 8 bases are shared with TRBD2. After removal of 5 bases from V and 4 bases from J, the junction contained 12 bases not matched to a gene. This CDR3 has 16 amino acids. Germline CDR1 reads SGHVS; CDR2 reads FNYEAQ. CDR3 sequence reads: CASSPTAVGGGETQYF. The CDR3 DNA is TGTGCCAGCAGCCCAACCGCGGTCGGGGGGGGAGAGACCCAGTACTTC.

This clonotype came up many times. The chain has TRBV10-3 and TRBJ1-1; D is undetermined. Trimming removed 10 bases at V and 3 bases at J, with 15 bases between. This CDR3 region has 13 residues. From germline, CDR1 is ENHRY and CDR2 SYGVKD. The CDR3 here is CATRTAKDTEAFF. The CDR3 DNA reads TGTGCCACCCGGACGGCAAAGGACACTGAAGCTTTCTTT.

The chain employs TRBV20-1 and TRBJ2-7, with 9 positions matching TRBD1. The CDR3 is 14 residues long. Per the germline V gene, CDR1 is DFQATT and CDR2 is SNEGSKA (reference sequence). V lost 5 bases to trimming and J lost 0 bases; unmatched junction nucleotides: 5. CDR3 DNA: TGCAGTGCTCGACAGGGGGGGACCTCCTACGAGCAGTACTTC. Its translation: CSARQGGTSYEQYF.

This clonotype was counted a few times. The V gene is TRBV5-1, the J gene TRBJ1-4; 9 nucleotides match TRBD1. Trimming removed 4 bases from V and 6 bases from J; junction bases left unmatched: 7. The CDR3 loop spans 15 amino acids. The germline gives CDR1 SGHRS, CDR2 YFSETQ. CDR3 residues: CASSPQGARDEKLFF. In DNA form, the CDR3 reads TGCGCCAGCAGCCCACAGGGGGCGAGGGATGAAAAACTGTTTTTT.

The chain uses TRBV7-2 and TRBJ2-7; 7 nucleotides line up with TRBD2. This CDR3 has 17 amino acids. Per the germline V gene, CDR1 is SGHTA and CDR2 is FQGNSA. Trimming removed 1 base from V and 4 bases from J; junction bases left unmatched: 13. CDR3 DNA sequence: TGTGCCAGCAGCTTAGGGTACGGGGGGACCACCGCGTACGAGCAGTACTTC. Its protein product is CASSLGYGGTTAYEQYF.

The J gene is TRBJ2-5, the V gene TRBV7-9, with 7 bases aligning to TRBD1. The CDR3 totals 13 residues. The germline CDR1 and CDR2 sequences are SEHNR and FQNEAQ (reference sequence). Germline trimming cut 8 bases from V and 2 bases from J; bases unmatched to any gene: 5. CDR3 sequence reads: CASSDRAQETQYF. The CDR3 nucleotides read TGTGCCAGCTCTGACAGGGCACAAGAGACCCAGTACTTC.

This clonotype was observed a handful of times. The chain joins TRBV6-1 to TRBJ2-7, with 8 bases identical to TRBD2. CDR1 is MNHNS, CDR2 SASEGT, per germline. The CDR3 totals 14 residues. The V segment lost 7 bases and the J segment 1 base; nucleotides outside the gene matches: 6. The CDR3 spells CASKIKRESYEQYF. CDR3 sequence (DNA): TGTGCCAGCAAGATAAAGCGGGAGTCCTACGAGCAGTACTTC.

The chain joins TRBV12-3 or TRBV12-4 to TRBJ2-7; the D is unclear. This CDR3 is 13 amino acids long. V was pared by 3 bases and J by 5 bases, with 11 bases between. The CDR3 is CASSFEANHEQYF. The CDR3 DNA reads as TGTGCCAGCAGTTTTGAGGCAAACCACGAGCAGTACTTC.

This clonotype was detected once. This chain links TRBV7-2 with TRBJ2-2; 8 nucleotides agree with TRBD1. The CDR3 consists of 15 residues. From germline, CDR1 is SGHTA and CDR2 FQGNSA. Unmatched junction bases numbered 12, after V lost 6 bases and J lost 9 bases. CDR3 bases: TGTGCCAGCAGACTCGACAGGGGTGGGGACCGGGAGCTGTTTTTT. Amino acids: CASRLDRGGDRELFF.

This clonotype turned up a few times. The CDR3 DNA reads as TGTGCCAGCAGTTTTTGGGACCGAGCCTCTGGGGCCAACGTCCTGACTTTC. The encoded protein is CASSFWDRASGANVLTF. The chain recombines TRBV12-3 or TRBV12-4 with TRBJ2-6, with D possibly being TRBD1 or TRBD2 (5 bases each). The CDR3 has 17 amino acids. Deletions cut 3 bases from V and 0 bases from J, with 12 bases between.

This clonotype has a handful of counts. The V call is TRBV20-1, the J call TRBJ2-2; TRBD2 is a possible D gene (6 bases). From germline, CDR1 is DFQATT and CDR2 SNEGSKA (reference sequence). The V gene lost 3 bases and the J gene lost 0 bases, with 20 bases spanning the gap. The CDR3 sequence is 18 residues long. The CDR3 reads CSASSLTGEIANTGELFF. The DNA of the CDR3 is TGCAGTGCTAGTTCTCTTACGGGAGAGATTGCGAACACCGGGGAGCTGTTTTTT.

This clonotype was observed a handful of times. The chain employs TRBV27 and TRBJ2-7, with 8 bases aligning to TRBD1. Germline CDR1 reads MNHEY; CDR2 reads SMNVEV (reference sequence). The CDR3 covers 15 residues. Germline trimming cut 5 bases from V and 5 bases from J; bases unmatched to any gene: 11. CDR3 sequence reads: CASSRVPDRVHEQYF. CDR3 DNA sequence: TGTGCCAGCAGTCGGGTGCCGGACAGGGTCCACGAGCAGTACTTC.

This clonotype came up many times. The chain joins TRBV4-2 to TRBJ2-5; unclear D gene. Germline CDR1 and CDR2: LGHNA and YNFKEQ. The CDR3 covers 16 residues. Trimming removed 0 bases at V and 2 bases at J, with 13 bases between. The CDR3 DNA is TGTGCCAGCAGCCAAGAGGGGTTAGCCGATCAAGAGACCCAGTACTTC. Translation gives CASSQEGLADQETQYF.

The sample holds a few counts of this clonotype. The chain couples TRBV6-2 or TRBV6-3 to TRBJ2-1; D possibly uses TRBD1 or TRBD2 (5 bases each). The germline gives CDR1 MNHEY, CDR2 SVGEGT. CDR3 length: 17 residues. The ends were cut back, 5 bases at V and 0 bases at J, with 17 bases in the middle. The CDR3 nucleotides read TGTGCCAGCAGTCAACTGCCTCCAGGGAGCTCCTACAATGAGCAGTTCTTC. Protein: CASSQLPPGSSYNEQFF.

The CDR3 sequence is CSVAPAVIADTQYF. The CDR3 nucleotides read TGCAGCGTTGCACCAGCGGTCATCGCAGATACGCAGTATTTT. The rearrangement joins TRBV29-1 to TRBJ2-3, with a weak D call TRBD2 (5 bases). Trimming pared 4 bases from V and 4 bases from J, leaving 15 bases between. This CDR3 is built from 14 residues. Germline V CDR1 and CDR2: SQVTM, ANQGSEA.

In this sample, this clonotype turned up many times. The chain is built from TRBV11-2 and TRBJ2-2, with 12 bases that match TRBD2. V shed 4 bases and J 4 bases; nucleotides not matched to a gene: 4. The CDR3 totals 16 residues. Germline V gene data show CDR1 as SGHAT and CDR2 as FQNNGV. CDR3 residues: CASSSSTSGGTGELFF. In nucleotides, the CDR3 is TGTGCCAGCAGCTCTTCGACTAGCGGGGGCACCGGGGAGCTGTTTTTT.